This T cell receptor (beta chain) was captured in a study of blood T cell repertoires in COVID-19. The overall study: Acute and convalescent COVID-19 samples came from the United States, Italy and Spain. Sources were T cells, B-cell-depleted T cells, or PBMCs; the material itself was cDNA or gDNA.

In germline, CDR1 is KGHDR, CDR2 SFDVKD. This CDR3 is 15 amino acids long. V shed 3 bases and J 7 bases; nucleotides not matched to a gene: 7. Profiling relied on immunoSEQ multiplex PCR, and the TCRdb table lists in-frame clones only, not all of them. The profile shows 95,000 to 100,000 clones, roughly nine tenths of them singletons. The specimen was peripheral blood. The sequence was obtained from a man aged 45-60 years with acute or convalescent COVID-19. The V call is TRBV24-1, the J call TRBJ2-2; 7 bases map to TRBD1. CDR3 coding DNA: TGTGCCACCAGTGATGGAGACAGGGAAGTCGGGGAGCTGTTTTTT. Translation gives CATSDGDREVGELFF.